The 30 T cell receptor beta chains given below trace back to one sample, sequenced in a study of PD-1 blockade in classical Hodgkin lymphoma (dated by TCRdb to about 2020). To prepare the library, the immunoSEQ multiplex PCR assay was applied. Here the immuneACCESS table is served through TCRdb, limited to in-frame sequences with V and J called. Missing clones are a known gap in these copies; in checked studies unresolved V genes cover under half, and the rest lacks a known reason. The sample table contains fewer than 20,000 clones; only one count was recorded for about 65% of them. The ten most abundant clones make up 7.8% of the sample. Sample time point, as interpreted from the label and publication: cycle 4 day 1 (C4D1), after more than five weeks of nivolumab. All trial patients had relapsed after autologous stem cell transplantation, with cohorts A, B and C differing in prior brentuximab vedotin exposure.

The starting material was peripheral blood mononuclear cells (PBMCs), obtained before the fourth cycle of nivolumab. The source of these receptors is a human donor with classical Hodgkin lymphoma.

V usage is TRBV9 and J usage is TRBJ2-1, with 11 bases aligning to TRBD2. There are 17 residues in the CDR3. Germline loops: CDR1 SGDLS, CDR2 YYNGEE. V dropped 2 bases and J dropped 7; count of bases not matched to a gene: 11. CDR3 DNA: TGTGCCAGCAGCGTTTCGGTGGTAGCGGGAGGGCCTAATGAGCAGTTCTTC. The encoded protein is CASSVSVVAGGPNEQFF. The entire variable domain, with the rest obtained from reference TRBV9 and TRBJ2-1, is as follows: DSGVTQTPKHLITATGQRVTLRCSPRSGDLSVYWYQQSLDQGLQFLIQYYNGEERAKGNILERFSAQQFPDLHSELNLSSLELGDSALYFCASSVSVVAGGPNEQFFGPGTRLTVL.

This chain joins TRBV6-5 and TRBJ1-4; D remains unclear. This CDR3 is 15 amino acids long. Trimming pared 0 bases from V and 5 bases from J, leaving 10 bases between. The V gene's germline CDR1 is MNHEY and CDR2 SVGAGI. In nucleotides, the CDR3 is TGTGCCAGCAGTTACTCGTCGGGGTTCAATGAAAAACTGTTTTTT. Its translation: CASSYSSGFNEKLFF.

The chain uses TRBV2 and TRBJ2-5; 8 bases map to TRBD2. J gave up 4 bases and V 4 bases, and 11 bases lay outside the gene matches. This CDR3 has 16 residues. In germline, CDR1 is SNHLY, CDR2 FYNNEI. The CDR3 DNA is TGTGCCAGCAGTGGCCTCGGGAGGGCGTCTAGAGAGACCCAGTACTTC. Protein sequence: CASSGLGRASRETQYF.

This clone was seen just once. This rearrangement joins TRBV30 to TRBJ1-1; D is possibly TRBD1 (6 bases). The CDR3 is 14 amino acids. Trimming stripped 1 base from V and 8 bases from J, with 17 bases between. Germline assignment: CDR1 GTSNPN and CDR2 SVGIG (reference sequence). The CDR3 DNA reads TGTGCCTGGAGTGAAGGGGGGCAATCGCTCGAAGCTTTCTTT. It is translated as CAWSEGGQSLEAFF.

The table lists this clone with a count of one. The V gene is TRBV14, the J gene TRBJ2-7; no clear D gene. CDR1 SGHDN and CDR2 FVKESK come from the germline V gene. This CDR3 comprises 15 residues. Between the trimmed V and J ends, which lost 0 bases and 6 bases, there was a span of 15 bases. The CDR3 reads CASSQDPGPLSEQYF. The CDR3 DNA reads as TGTGCCAGCAGCCAAGATCCCGGACCGCTATCCGAGCAGTACTTC.

The rearrangement links TRBV9 to TRBJ2-5; tentatively, D is TRBD1 or TRBD2 (5 bases each). This CDR3 is built from 16 residues. Germline V lookup: CDR1 SGDLS, CDR2 YYNGEE. With 1 base removed from V and 0 bases from J, the gap between germline ends came to 13 bases. The CDR3 DNA reads TGTGCCAGCAGCGTACGAGGGGCAGATTACCAAGAGACCCAGTACTTC. Translating it yields CASSVRGADYQETQYF. The whole variable domain, remainder taken from reference TRBV9 and TRBJ2-5, is DSGVTQTPKHLITATGQRVTLRCSPRSGDLSVYWYQQSLDQGLQFLIQYYNGEERAKGNILERFSAQQFPDLHSELNLSSLELGDSALYFCASSVRGADYQETQYFGPGTRLLVL.

J is TRBJ1-3 and V is TRBV5-1, with TRBD1 matching 7 bases. Trimming removed 4 bases from V and 4 bases from J; junction bases left unmatched: 5. The CDR3 is 14 amino acids. CDR1 is SGHRS and CDR2 is YFSETQ in the germline V gene. The CDR3 nucleotides read TGCGCCAGCAGCGCGTACAGGGGAGGAAACACCATATATTTT. This sequence encodes CASSAYRGGNTIYF.

This clone showed up just a few times. This chain joins TRBV2 and TRBJ2-1, with TRBD2 as a possible D gene (6 bases). Germline V gene data show CDR1 as SNHLY and CDR2 as FYNNEI. The CDR3 contains 15 residues. V shed 0 bases and J shed 1 base, with 7 bases lying between them. CDR3 region: CASSEAGGSYNEQFF. The CDR3 DNA follows: TGTGCCAGCAGTGAAGCGGGGGGATCCTACAATGAGCAGTTCTTC. The variable domain in full, completed from reference TRBV2 and TRBJ2-1, reads EPEVTQTPSHQVTQMGQEVILRCVPISNHLYFYWYRQILGQKVEFLVSFYNNEISEKSEIFDDQFSVERPDGSNFTLKIRSTKLEDSAMYFCASSEAGGSYNEQFFGPGTRLTVL.

This clone has more than one count but fewer than ten. The gene calls are TRBV7-6 and TRBJ2-7; no firm D call. The length of the CDR3 is 17 residues. The V gene's germline CDR1 is SGHVS and CDR2 FNYEAQ. V gave up 0 bases and J gave up 2 bases, with 17 bases separating them. The CDR3 DNA follows: TGTGCCAGCAGCTTAGCGCGAGGTTTTCAGGTTCCCTACGAGCAGTACTTC. Translated: CASSLARGFQVPYEQYF.

This chain uses TRBV19 with TRBJ2-7; unclear D gene. This CDR3 has 13 amino acids. CDR1 and CDR2 (germline): LNHDA, SQIVND (reference sequence). The V end was cut by 8 bases, the J end by 0 bases, with 11 bases between. The CDR3 bases are TGTGCCAGTTCCCCCCGGAACTCCTACGAGCAGTACTTC. This codes for CASSPRNSYEQYF.

Here the CDR3 DNA reads TGTGCCAGCAGCGAGGGACTAGCGGGAGATCCGGCCTACGAGCAGTACTTC. This sequence encodes CASSEGLAGDPAYEQYF. The rearrangement uses TRBV7-8 and TRBJ2-7, with 14 bases lining up with TRBD2. Germline V gene data show CDR1 as SGHVS and CDR2 as FQNEAQ. V lost 5 bases, J lost 2 bases, and 8 bases stayed unmatched. The CDR3 length is 17 residues. Based on the CDR3 plus reference TRBV7-8 and TRBJ2-7, the full variable domain is GAGVSQSPRYKVAKRGQDVALRCDPISGHVSLFWYQQALGQGPEFLTYFQNEAQLDKSGLPSDRFFAERPEGSVSTLKIQRTQQEDSAVYLCASSEGLAGDPAYEQYFGPGTRLTVT.

The CDR3 here is CASSSRLAGGSSGANVLTF. CDR3 in DNA: TGTGCCAGCAGCTCACGACTAGCGGGAGGGAGCTCTGGGGCCAACGTCCTGACTTTC. The rearrangement uses TRBV11-2 and TRBJ2-6; 14 bases map to TRBD2. V dropped 4 bases and J dropped 0; count of bases not matched to a gene: 5. CDR1 and CDR2 (germline): SGHAT, FQNNGV. The CDR3 has 19 amino acids.

The chain recombines TRBV11-1 with TRBJ1-2; TRBD1 matches 10 bases. This CDR3 contains 13 residues. Germline CDR1 SGHAT, CDR2 FQDESV (reference sequence). V lost 5 bases to trimming and J lost 7 bases; unmatched junction nucleotides: 4. The CDR3 coding sequence is TGTGCCAGCAGCCCTGGACAGGGGGTTGGCTACACCTTC. It translates to CASSPGQGVGYTF.

The genes are TRBV5-4 and TRBJ2-3; tentative D call: TRBD2 (5 bases). Trimming stripped 2 bases from V and 1 base from J, with 11 bases between. Germline CDR1 is SGHNT and CDR2 is YYREEE (reference sequence). There are 15 residues in the CDR3. CDR3 loop: CASSFFGGRTDTQYF. As DNA, the CDR3 is TGTGCCAGCAGCTTCTTCGGCGGGCGCACAGATACGCAGTATTTT.

The CDR3 nucleotides read TGTGCCAGCAGTTTATCGTTGGGAAATGAAAAACTGTTTTTT. Translating it yields CASSLSLGNEKLFF. The chain is built from TRBV27 and TRBJ1-4; D gene uncertain. The length of the CDR3 is 14 residues. Trimming left V 0 bases short and J 5 bases short, with 7 bases between. The germline CDR1 and CDR2 sequences are MNHEY and SMNVEV (reference sequence).

The gene calls are TRBV25-1 and TRBJ2-2, with D perhaps matching TRBD2 (5 bases). Trimming took off 1 base at V and 6 bases at J, with 6 bases between the two ends. This CDR3 is built from 13 residues. CDR1 is MGHDK, CDR2 SYGVNS, per germline. CDR3: CASSELRAGELFF. The DNA of the CDR3 is TGTGCCAGCAGTGAATTGAGGGCCGGGGAGCTGTTTTTT.

The chain uses TRBV27 and TRBJ2-1; 14 positions match TRBD2. This CDR3 contains 16 residues. CDR1 is MNHEY and CDR2 is SMNVEV in the germline V gene (reference sequence). V lost 8 bases, J lost 7 bases, and 10 bases stayed unmatched. DNA for the CDR3: TGTGCCAGCGCCCGAGGGACTAGCGGGAGTCGGAATGAGCAGTTCTTC. It yields the protein CASARGTSGSRNEQFF.

The rearrangement joins TRBV30 to TRBJ1-5; the D gene is possibly TRBD1 (6 bases). Germline CDR1 and CDR2: GTSNPN and SVGIG (reference sequence). CDR3 length: 14 amino acids. The ends were cut back, 3 bases at V and 6 bases at J, with 15 bases in the middle. The CDR3, as DNA: TGTGCCTGGAGGACACAGGGTGTACGTCAGCCCCAGCATTTT. Its translation: CAWRTQGVRQPQHF.

This sequence joins TRBV27 and TRBJ1-6; no clear D gene. This CDR3 spans 13 amino acids. Germline CDR1 MNHEY, CDR2 SMNVEV (reference sequence). Trimming stripped 8 bases from V and 10 bases from J, with 15 bases between. The CDR3 nucleotides are TGTGCCAGCTCCCCTGCTGGGGTGTCACCCCTCCACTTT. This sequence encodes CASSPAGVSPLHF.

The CDR3 loop is CASSIGSPGLATDTQYF. The CDR3, as DNA: TGTGCCAGTAGTATAGGCTCTCCGGGACTAGCTACTGATACGCAGTATTTT. This chain connects TRBV19 to TRBJ2-3; 9 positions match TRBD2. Germline V gene lookup returns CDR1 LNHDA and CDR2 SQIVND (reference sequence). V lost 1 base to trimming and J lost 6 bases; unmatched junction nucleotides: 11. The CDR3 covers 17 residues. Drawing the rest from reference TRBV19 and TRBJ2-3, the complete variable domain is DGGITQSPKYLFRKEGQNVTLSCEQNLNHDAMYWYRQDPGQGLRLIYYSQIVNDFQKGDIAEGYSVSREKKESFPLTVTSAQKNPTAFYLCASSIGSPGLATDTQYFGPGTRLTVL.

This clone appeared a few times. The chain joins TRBV10-3 to TRBJ2-7; maybe TRBD2 (5 bases). V lost 6 bases, J lost 5 bases, and 17 bases lay in between. This CDR3 has 14 residues. Germline values: CDR1 ENHRY, CDR2 SYGVKD. The DNA of the CDR3 is TGTGCCATCAGGGACCCTACTAGGTCCGACGAGCAGTACTTC. Its translation is CAIRDPTRSDEQYF.

The rearrangement joins TRBV25-1 to TRBJ2-1; the D is unclear. The CDR3 contains 11 residues. V was pared by 3 bases and J by 6 bases, with 3 bases between. The germline CDR1 and CDR2 sequences are MGHDK and SYGVNS. CDR3: CASSEVNEQFF. In DNA, the CDR3 is TGTGCCAGCAGTGAGGTCAATGAGCAGTTCTTC.

CDR3 sequence reads: CASSLEGWDSTQETQYF. As DNA, the CDR3 is TGTGCCAGCAGCTTAGAAGGGTGGGACAGCACCCAAGAGACCCAGTACTTC. The rearrangement links TRBV7-9 to TRBJ2-5; 7 nucleotides match TRBD1. The ends lost 1 base at V and 1 base at J; junction bases unmatched: 9. The V gene's germline CDR1 is SEHNR and CDR2 FQNEAQ (reference sequence). The CDR3 extends over 17 amino acids.

The V call is TRBV2, the J call TRBJ2-4; 11 positions agree with TRBD1. J lost 7 bases, V lost 4 bases, and 6 bases had no gene match. The CDR3 covers 15 residues. Per germline, CDR1 SNHLY and CDR2 FYNNEI. CDR3 in amino acids: CASSGTGGARNIQYF. The CDR3 nucleotides read TGTGCCAGCAGTGGGACAGGGGGCGCGAGGAACATTCAGTACTTC. The whole variable domain, filled in from reference TRBV2 and TRBJ2-4, reads EPEVTQTPSHQVTQMGQEVILRCVPISNHLYFYWYRQILGQKVEFLVSFYNNEISEKSEIFDDQFSVERPDGSNFTLKIRSTKLEDSAMYFCASSGTGGARNIQYFGAGTRLSVL.

By sample share, this clone is large. This chain uses TRBV16 with TRBJ1-2; no firm D call. V lost 0 bases and J lost 8, with 13 bases in between. Germline lookup yields CDR1 KGHSY and CDR2 FQNENV. The CDR3 is made up of 14 amino acids. The CDR3 protein is CASSQSSGLIGYTF. DNA for the CDR3: TGTGCCAGCAGCCAATCGAGTGGTCTAATAGGCTACACCTTC.

The rearrangement links TRBV7-9 to TRBJ2-1; the match to TRBD1 covers 10 bases. The CDR3 runs 14 residues. V shed 5 bases, J shed 6 bases, and the junction held 4 bases outside the gene matches. Looked up from germline, CDR1 is SEHNR and CDR2 is FQNEAQ (reference sequence). The DNA of the CDR3 is TGTGCCAGCAGCATACGGACAGGGGGCAATGAGCAGTTCTTC. Its translation: CASSIRTGGNEQFF.

This chain connects TRBV29-1 to TRBJ2-5, with TRBD2 matching over 14 bases. The germline V gene encodes CDR1 SQVTM and CDR2 ANQGSEA. The J segment lost 5 bases and the V segment lost 3 bases, leaving 5 bases of the junction unmatched. This CDR3 is built from 15 residues. The CDR3 sequence: CSVEGTSGSIETQYF. CDR3 nucleotides: TGCAGCGTTGAGGGGACTAGCGGGAGTATTGAGACCCAGTACTTC.

This sequence joins TRBV9 and TRBJ2-7; D is uncertain. Germline lookup yields CDR1 SGDLS and CDR2 YYNGEE. The CDR3 runs to 14 residues. V lost 2 bases and J lost 0, with 9 bases in between. CDR3 sequence: CASSVADGSYEQYF. The CDR3 DNA sequence: TGTGCCAGCAGCGTGGCGGACGGCTCCTACGAGCAGTACTTC.

V usage is TRBV2 and J usage is TRBJ1-1, with D possibly TRBD1 on 6 matching bases. Trimming took off 6 bases at V and 6 bases at J, with 17 bases between the two ends. CDR3 length equals 14 residues. Germline loops: CDR1 SNHLY, CDR2 FYNNEI. CDR3 region: CASRPWTVVAEAFF. CDR3 DNA sequence: TGTGCCAGCAGGCCGTGGACAGTCGTAGCTGAAGCTTTCTTT.

This clone came up a few times. The gene calls are TRBV30 and TRBJ2-1; D is possibly TRBD1 (6 bases). The CDR3 runs 13 residues. V was shortened by 3 bases and J by 4 bases, with 10 bases between the two germline ends. From germline, CDR1 is GTSNPN and CDR2 SVGIG (reference sequence). The CDR3 DNA reads as TGTGCCTGGAGCGAGGGACATTACAATGAGCAGTTCTTC. It specifies CAWSEGHYNEQFF.